This T cell receptor (beta chain) is drawn from a study of blood T cell repertoires in COVID-19. CDR1 is SEHNR and CDR2 is FQNEAQ in the germline V gene (reference sequence). The V and J ends lost 3 bases and 0 bases respectively, with 9 bases between them. The CDR3 has 15 residues. The protocol was immunoSEQ multiplex PCR, while the TCRdb copy is restricted to in-frame clones and leaves out a portion. This sample has tens of thousands of clones, with around 85% found just once. The chain combines TRBV7-9 with TRBJ1-3; D gene uncertain. This sequence was found in a man older than 75 with acute or convalescent COVID-19. Sequenced material: peripheral blood. The CDR3 loop is CASSFGGFSGNTIYF. DNA of the CDR3: TGTGCCAGCAGCTTCGGCGGCTTCTCTGGAAACACCATATATTTT.